One and the same sample provided the 29 T cell receptor beta chains below, sequenced in a study of CD8+ T cells in alopecia areata. Following RNA extraction, reverse transcription yielded cDNA that acted as the sequencing template. Assay: immunoSEQ multiplex PCR; the TCRdb copy retains only in-frame clones and omits some. The table records approximately 180,000 clones, less than 75% of them present only once. Noted treatment: oral pan-JAK inhibitor, 5-10 mg twice daily. Sequencing was performed on CD4+ T cells sorted from blood, taken between weeks 55 and 65, from a patient treated with tofacitinib. These receptors were obtained from a human donor with alopecia areata.

The rearrangement joins TRBV19 to TRBJ2-7, with D maybe TRBD2 (5 bases). Germline V gives CDR1 LNHDA, CDR2 SQIVND (reference sequence). Trimming took off 7 bases at V and 8 bases at J, with 18 bases between the two ends. This CDR3 comprises 13 residues. Here the CDR3 DNA reads TGTGCCAGTAAGGAGTCGGACTCTGCCCAGCAGTACTTC. Translating it yields CASKESDSAQQYF.

This chain links TRBV30 with TRBJ2-5, with TRBD2 matching over 7 bases. Trimming cost V 3 bases and J 7 bases; bases outside gene matches: 5. Germline lookup yields CDR1 GTSNPN and CDR2 SVGIG (reference sequence). This CDR3 comprises 12 residues. CDR3 region: CAWSSGRGTQYF. In nucleotides, the CDR3 is TGTGCCTGGAGCTCGGGGAGGGGGACCCAGTACTTC.

The rearrangement joins TRBV5-4 to TRBJ2-7; no reliable D call. Germline CDR1 reads SGHNT; CDR2 reads YYREEE (reference sequence). CDR3 length equals 15 residues. The V gene lost 2 bases and the J gene lost 2 bases, with 14 bases spanning the gap. The CDR3 region is CASSFEHSSAYEQYF. The DNA of the CDR3 is TGTGCCAGCAGCTTCGAACATTCCTCCGCCTACGAGCAGTACTTC.

The table lists this clone with a few counts. The genes are TRBV5-6 and TRBJ2-4; D tentatively reads TRBD1 or TRBD2 (6 bases each). CDR1 is SGHDT, CDR2 YYEEEE, per germline. Trimming took off 4 bases at V and 8 bases at J, with 10 bases between the two ends. The CDR3 covers 12 residues. The DNA of the CDR3 is TGTGCCAGCAGCCCAGGGGAGGACATTCAGTACTTC. Protein product: CASSPGEDIQYF. Combining the CDR3 with reference TRBV5-6 and TRBJ2-4 gives the whole variable domain DAGVTQSPTHLIKTRGQQVTLRCSPKSGHDTVSWYQQALGQGPQFIFQYYEEEERQRGNFPDRFSGHQFPNYSSELNVNALLLGDSALYLCASSPGEDIQYFGAGTRLSVL.

The chain is built from TRBV29-1 and TRBJ1-5; D gene uncertain. This CDR3 is built from 13 residues. CDR1 is SQVTM and CDR2 is ANQGSEA in the germline V gene. V was cut by 0 bases and J by 3 bases, with 6 bases left in between. CDR3 bases: TGCAGCGTTGAAGATAACGCCAATCAGCCCCAGCATTTT. Its protein product is CSVEDNANQPQHF.

This clone was picked up a small number of times. The chain recombines TRBV5-1 with TRBJ2-1, with TRBD2 matching over 8 bases. Germline CDR1 reads SGHRS; CDR2 reads YFSETQ. The CDR3 extends over 16 amino acids. The V and J ends lost 0 bases and 2 bases, in that order; junction bases with no gene match: 4. CDR3 sequence (DNA): TGCGCCAGCAGCTTGGAGGGACTAGGGGCCTACAATGAGCAGTTCTTC. This codes for CASSLEGLGAYNEQFF.

DNA of the CDR3: TGTGCCAGCAGCCCGCCCCGACAGGGGGCAGACGGGAACACTGAAGCTTTCTTT. It is translated as CASSPPRQGADGNTEAFF. V usage is TRBV7-9 and J usage is TRBJ1-1; 10 positions match TRBD1. The junction had 13 bases not matched to a gene; V was cut back by 5 bases and J by 1 base. The germline CDR1 and CDR2 sequences are SEHNR and FQNEAQ (reference sequence). This CDR3 region has 18 residues.

The gene calls are TRBV4-1 and TRBJ1-2, with D possibly being TRBD1 (5 bases). This CDR3 is built from 14 residues. Germline values: CDR1 MGHRA, CDR2 YSYEKL. The V end lost 0 bases, the J end lost 8 bases, and 13 bases lay between the germline ends. CDR3 residues: CASSQDPRGTGYTF. The CDR3 coding sequence is TGCGCCAGCAGCCAAGATCCGCGAGGGACCGGCTACACCTTC.

V gene TRBV5-1 combines with J gene TRBJ2-2; 7 positions agree with TRBD1. V lost 4 bases, J lost 2 bases, and 5 bases stayed unmatched. There are 15 residues in the CDR3. The germline V gene encodes CDR1 SGHRS and CDR2 YFSETQ. CDR3 DNA sequence: TGCGCCAGCAGCGCCGGGACAGTAAACACCGGGGAGCTGTTTTTT. It translates to CASSAGTVNTGELFF.

The chain employs TRBV5-6 and TRBJ2-1, with D tentatively TRBD2 (7 bases). From germline, CDR1 is SGHDT and CDR2 YYEEEE. The CDR3 totals 12 residues. Between the trimmed V and J ends, which lost 4 bases and 13 bases, there was a span of 15 bases. In nucleotides, the CDR3 is TGTGCCAGCAGCACACAGGGAGGGAAACAGTTCTTC. Amino acids: CASSTQGGKQFF.

This clone came up a few times. J is TRBJ1-1 and V is TRBV4-1, with a tentative D call TRBD1 (5 bases). CDR1 and CDR2 (germline): MGHRA, YSYEKL. CDR3 length equals 14 residues. Trimming took off 1 base at V and 4 bases at J, with 10 bases between the two ends. The CDR3 sequence: CASSQGPGGTEAFF. As DNA, the CDR3 is TGCGCCAGCAGCCAAGGGCCCGGGGGCACTGAAGCTTTCTTT.

The CDR3 here is CASSAPDRDSGANVLTF. CDR3 coding DNA: TGTGCCAGCAGCGCCCCTGACAGGGACTCTGGGGCCAACGTCCTGACTTTC. The V and J genes are TRBV7-9 and TRBJ2-6, with 7 positions matching TRBD1. Losses at the gene ends were 5 bases for V and 0 bases for J; bases not matched to a gene: 7. The CDR3 contains 17 residues. Germline V CDR1 and CDR2: SEHNR, FQNEAQ (reference sequence). Full variable domain (rest looked up from reference TRBV7-9 and TRBJ2-6): DTGVSQNPRHKITKRGQNVTFRCDPISEHNRLYWYRQTLGQGPEFLTYFQNEAQLEKSRLLSDRFSAERPKGSFSTLEIQRTEQGDSAMYLCASSAPDRDSGANVLTFGAGSRLTVL.

A few counts support this clone. This chain uses TRBV4-1 with TRBJ1-1; D not resolved. Per germline, CDR1 MGHRA and CDR2 YSYEKL. V gave up 0 bases and J gave up 1 base, with 9 bases separating them. CDR3 length equals 15 residues. The CDR3 sequence: CASSQDRTENTEAFF. DNA for the CDR3: TGCGCCAGCAGCCAAGATCGAACAGAGAACACTGAAGCTTTCTTT.

The chain uses TRBV7-9 and TRBJ2-7, with D possibly being TRBD1 (5 bases). The V gene lost 0 bases and the J gene lost 6 bases, with 12 bases spanning the gap. The CDR3 runs to 14 residues. Germline assignment: CDR1 SEHNR and CDR2 FQNEAQ (reference sequence). The CDR3 spells CASSLARQFGEQYF. CDR3 DNA: TGTGCCAGCAGCTTAGCAAGACAGTTTGGCGAGCAGTACTTC.

The V gene is TRBV29-1, the J gene TRBJ2-3; D unresolved. The ends were cut back, 4 bases at V and 6 bases at J, with 5 bases in the middle. This CDR3 has 10 residues. Germline CDR1 reads SQVTM; CDR2 reads ANQGSEA. The CDR3 DNA sequence: TGCAGCGTTGGTGAGGATACGCAGTATTTT. Protein product: CSVGEDTQYF.

The chain combines TRBV4-2 with TRBJ1-5; D unresolved. Germline-derived CDR1 and CDR2 are LGHNA and YNFKEQ. The V end lost 0 bases, the J end lost 5 bases, and 14 bases lay between the germline ends. This CDR3 has 16 amino acids. The CDR3 region is CASSQDLVDPHQPQHF. The CDR3 bases are TGTGCCAGCAGCCAAGATCTGGTAGACCCTCATCAGCCCCAGCATTTT.

This clone was counted a few times. V usage is TRBV6-1 and J usage is TRBJ2-4; D is unclear. The germline V gene has CDR1 MNHNS and CDR2 SASEGT. The V and J ends lost 2 bases and 3 bases respectively, with 8 bases between them. The CDR3 is 14 amino acids. This chain's CDR3 is CASSERDFKNIQYF. CDR3 sequence (DNA): TGTGCCAGCAGTGAAAGGGATTTCAAAAACATTCAGTACTTC.

This sequence joins TRBV29-1 and TRBJ1-1; weak D call: TRBD1 (6 bases). With 5 bases removed from V and 1 base from J, the gap between germline ends came to 14 bases. The CDR3 is 14 amino acids. From germline, CDR1 is SQVTM and CDR2 ANQGSEA. CDR3 residues: CSVKAGAANTEAFF. CDR3 DNA: TGCAGCGTTAAGGCGGGGGCCGCGAACACTGAAGCTTTCTTT.

This sequence joins TRBV27 and TRBJ2-1; D may correspond to TRBD1 or TRBD2 (5 bases each). The ends were cut back, 7 bases at V and 5 bases at J, with 18 bases in the middle. The CDR3 length is 15 residues. Germline loops: CDR1 MNHEY, CDR2 SMNVEV (reference sequence). CDR3: CASNLEGRLNNEQFF. Here the CDR3 DNA reads TGTGCCAGCAACCTCGAGGGGCGACTCAACAATGAGCAGTTCTTC.

The gene calls are TRBV11-3 and TRBJ1-2; D is perhaps TRBD1 (6 bases). This CDR3 has 16 amino acids. CDR1 is SGHNT, CDR2 YENEEA, per germline. V was cut by 5 bases and J by 2 bases, with 18 bases left in between. The CDR3 DNA reads as TGTGCCAGCAGCCCGGGGGCATCTCGCCGCAACTATGGCTACACCTTC. Its translation is CASSPGASRRNYGYTF.

The V and J genes are TRBV4-1 and TRBJ1-1; no clear D. The germline CDR1 and CDR2 sequences are MGHRA and YSYEKL. The CDR3 runs to 16 residues. Deletions cut 1 base from V and 0 bases from J, with 12 bases between. The CDR3 sequence: CASSQAGRQMNTEAFF. The CDR3 region has the DNA TGCGCCAGCAGCCAAGCGGGTCGCCAGATGAACACTGAAGCTTTCTTT.

J is TRBJ2-1 and V is TRBV14; D is ambiguous. The germline V gene has CDR1 SGHDN and CDR2 FVKESK. Deletions cut 0 bases from V and 4 bases from J, with 7 bases between. The CDR3 totals 14 residues. The chain's CDR3 is CASSQETEYNEQFF. The DNA of the CDR3 is TGTGCCAGCAGCCAAGAAACGGAATACAATGAGCAGTTCTTC. Full variable domain (rest looked up from reference TRBV14 and TRBJ2-1): EAGVTQFPSHSVIEKGQTVTLRCDPISGHDNLYWYRRVMGKEIKFLLHFVKESKQDESGMPNNRFLAERTGGTYSTLKVQPAELEDSGVYFCASSQETEYNEQFFGPGTRLTVL.

The V and J genes are TRBV6-5 and TRBJ2-7, with TRBD1 matching 8 bases. The germline V gene encodes CDR1 MNHEY and CDR2 SVGAGI. V trimming: 10 bases; J trimming: 0 bases; junction bases outside the gene matches: 5. The CDR3 sequence is 13 residues long. Here the CDR3 reads CATHRGNSYEQYF. The CDR3 region has the DNA TGTGCCACCCACAGGGGGAACTCCTACGAGCAGTACTTC.

The J gene is TRBJ2-3, the V gene TRBV30; weak D call: TRBD2 (5 bases). The CDR3 has 16 amino acids. The V gene's germline CDR1 is GTSNPN and CDR2 SVGIG (reference sequence). V was pared by 0 bases and J by 1 base, with 14 bases between. This chain's CDR3 is CAWSVLFLAGTDTQYF. CDR3 nucleotide sequence: TGTGCCTGGAGTGTACTATTCCTAGCAGGCACAGATACGCAGTATTTT. Together with reference TRBV30 and TRBJ2-3, the CDR3 gives the full variable domain: SQTIHQWPATLVQPVGSPLSLECTVEGTSNPNLYWYRQAAGRGLQLLFYSVGIGQISSEVPQNLSASRPQDRQFILSSKKLLLSDSGFYLCAWSVLFLAGTDTQYFGPGTRLTVL.

This clone was detected only a few times. The rearrangement joins TRBV29-1 to TRBJ2-5; 7 bases fit TRBD2. This CDR3 comprises 11 residues. Germline loops: CDR1 SQVTM, CDR2 ANQGSEA. Trimming at V came to 8 bases and at J to 5 bases, leaving 5 bases not matched to a gene. Here the CDR3 DNA reads TGCAGCTTGAGGGGAGGGGAGACCCAGTACTTC. It is translated as CSLRGGETQYF.

This clone was recorded a few times. The CDR3 sequence is CAWSTGDRVMPEAFF. The DNA of the CDR3 is TGTGCCTGGAGTACAGGGGACAGGGTAATGCCTGAAGCTTTCTTT. The V and J genes are TRBV30 and TRBJ1-1, with 9 nucleotides matching TRBD1. The ends lost 2 bases at V and 6 bases at J; junction bases unmatched: 10. The CDR3 runs to 15 residues. Germline lookup yields CDR1 GTSNPN and CDR2 SVGIG (reference sequence).

This rearrangement joins TRBV27 to TRBJ1-2; 10 nucleotides line up with TRBD1. Germline trimming cut 7 bases from V and 6 bases from J; bases unmatched to any gene: 5. Germline CDR1 MNHEY, CDR2 SMNVEV (reference sequence). The CDR3 extends over 13 amino acids. The CDR3 loop reads CASTRQGADGYTF. Written as DNA, the CDR3 is TGTGCCAGCACCAGACAGGGGGCTGATGGCTACACCTTC.

The sample holds a few counts of this clone. The rearrangement uses TRBV6-5 and TRBJ2-3; D is unclear. Trimming left V 6 bases short and J 5 bases short, with 9 bases between. Germline V gives CDR1 MNHEY, CDR2 SVGAGI. CDR3 length equals 12 residues. The DNA for the CDR3 is TGTGCCAGCAGCAGACACCGAGATACGCAGTATTTT. It encodes CASSRHRDTQYF.

The rearrangement links TRBV2 to TRBJ2-7; D is undetermined. The CDR3 contains 13 residues. Germline values: CDR1 SNHLY, CDR2 FYNNEI. The V end was cut by 7 bases, the J end by 6 bases, with 16 bases between. The CDR3 coding sequence is TGTGCCAGCACAAGGTCCTACTTAGGCGAGCAGTACTTC. Translating gives CASTRSYLGEQYF.